This T cell receptor beta chain appears in the sequencing data of a study of T cell changes during pregnancy in multiple sclerosis. Assay used: immunoSEQ multiplex PCR; TCRdb lists only in-frame clones, some missing. This sample has around 64,000 clones, with about 93% found just once. The CDR3 is made up of 19 amino acids. V was clipped by 5 bases and J by 4 bases; unmatched bases: 22. CDR1 and CDR2 from the germline V gene are MDHEN and SYDVKM. The sample in question was CD8+ T cells from peripheral blood mononuclear cells, obtained in the third trimester of pregnancy. The chain uses TRBV28 and TRBJ2-7, with 8 bases fitting TRBD2. The clonotype comes from a female donor with multiple sclerosis, enrolled in a pregnancy study. The DNA of the CDR3 is TGTGCCAGCAGTCCCCCGGGGACTGAGGGACTAGACGACGATTACGAGCAGTACTTC. It yields the protein CASSPPGTEGLDDDYEQYF.